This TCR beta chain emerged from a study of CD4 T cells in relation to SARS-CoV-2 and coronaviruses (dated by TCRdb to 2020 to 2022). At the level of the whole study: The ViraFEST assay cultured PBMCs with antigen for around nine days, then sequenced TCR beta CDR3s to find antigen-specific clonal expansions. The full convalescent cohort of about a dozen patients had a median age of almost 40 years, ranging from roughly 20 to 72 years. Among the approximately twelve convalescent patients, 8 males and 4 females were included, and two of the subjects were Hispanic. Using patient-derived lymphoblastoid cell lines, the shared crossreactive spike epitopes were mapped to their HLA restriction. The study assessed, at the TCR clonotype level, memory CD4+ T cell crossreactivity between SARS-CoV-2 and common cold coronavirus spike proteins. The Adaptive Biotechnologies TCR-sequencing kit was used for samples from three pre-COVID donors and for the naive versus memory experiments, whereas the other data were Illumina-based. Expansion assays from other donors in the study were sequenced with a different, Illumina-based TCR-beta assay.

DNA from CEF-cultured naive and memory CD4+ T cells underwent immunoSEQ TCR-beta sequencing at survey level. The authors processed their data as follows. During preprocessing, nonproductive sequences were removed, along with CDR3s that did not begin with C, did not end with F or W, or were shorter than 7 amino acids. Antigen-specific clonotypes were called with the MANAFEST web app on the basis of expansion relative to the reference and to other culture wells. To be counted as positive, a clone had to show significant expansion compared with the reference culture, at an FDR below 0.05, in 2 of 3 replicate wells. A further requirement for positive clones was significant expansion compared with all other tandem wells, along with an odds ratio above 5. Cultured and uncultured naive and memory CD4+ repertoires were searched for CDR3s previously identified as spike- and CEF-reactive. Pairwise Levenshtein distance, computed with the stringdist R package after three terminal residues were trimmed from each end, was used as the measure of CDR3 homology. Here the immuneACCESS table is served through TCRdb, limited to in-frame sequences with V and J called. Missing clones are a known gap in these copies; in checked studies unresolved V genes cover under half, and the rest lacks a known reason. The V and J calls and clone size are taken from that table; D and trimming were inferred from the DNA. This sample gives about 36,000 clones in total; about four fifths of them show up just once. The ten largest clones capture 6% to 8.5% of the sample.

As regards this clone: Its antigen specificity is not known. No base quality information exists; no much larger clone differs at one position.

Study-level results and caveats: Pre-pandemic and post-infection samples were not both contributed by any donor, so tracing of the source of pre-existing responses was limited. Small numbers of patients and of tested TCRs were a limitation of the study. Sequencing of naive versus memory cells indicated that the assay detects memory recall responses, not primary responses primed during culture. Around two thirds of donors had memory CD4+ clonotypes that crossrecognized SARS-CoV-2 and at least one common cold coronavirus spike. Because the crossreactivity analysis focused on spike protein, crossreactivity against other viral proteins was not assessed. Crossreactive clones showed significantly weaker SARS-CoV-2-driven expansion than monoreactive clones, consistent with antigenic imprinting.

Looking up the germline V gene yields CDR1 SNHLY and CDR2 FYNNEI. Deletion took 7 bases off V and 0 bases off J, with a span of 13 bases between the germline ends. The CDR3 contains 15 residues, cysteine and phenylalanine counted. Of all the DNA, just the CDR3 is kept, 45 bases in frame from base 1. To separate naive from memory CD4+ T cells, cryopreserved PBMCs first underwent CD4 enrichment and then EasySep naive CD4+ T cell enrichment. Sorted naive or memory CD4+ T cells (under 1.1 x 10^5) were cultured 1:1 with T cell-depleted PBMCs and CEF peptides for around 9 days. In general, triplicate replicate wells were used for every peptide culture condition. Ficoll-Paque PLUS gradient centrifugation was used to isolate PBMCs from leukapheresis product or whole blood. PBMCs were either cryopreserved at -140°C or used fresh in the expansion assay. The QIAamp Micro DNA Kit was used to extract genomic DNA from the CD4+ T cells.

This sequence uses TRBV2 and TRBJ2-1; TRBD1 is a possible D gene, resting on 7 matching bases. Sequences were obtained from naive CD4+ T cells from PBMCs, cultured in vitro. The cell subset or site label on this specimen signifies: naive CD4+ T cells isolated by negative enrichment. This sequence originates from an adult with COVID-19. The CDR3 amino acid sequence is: CASNAGQNSYNEQFF. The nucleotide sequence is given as TGTGCCAGCAACGCGGGACAGAACTCCTACAATGAGCAGTTCTTC. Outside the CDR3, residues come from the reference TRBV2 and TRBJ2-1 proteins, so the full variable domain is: EPEVTQTPSHQVTQMGQEVILRCVPISNHLYFYWYRQILGQKVEFLVSFYNNEISEKSEIFDDQFSVERPDGSNFTLKIRSTKLEDSAMYFCASNAGQNSYNEQFFGPGTRLTVL.